This TCR beta chain is from a study of esophageal squamous cell carcinoma under preoperative chemotherapy. Study information: Samples included peripheral blood T cells as well as tumor-infiltrating lymphocytes.

The CDR3 sequence is 16 residues long. V was pared by 4 bases and J by 0 bases, with 5 bases of the junction left unmatched. The germline V gene encodes CDR1 SGHTA and CDR2 FQGNSA. To note about this clonotype: Its cognate antigen is unknown.

Broader study findings: After paclitaxel-nedaplatin, abundant clones were more likely to contract than amplify. Tumor-infiltrating lymphocytes showed no significant post-chemotherapy TCR diversity increase, unlike peripheral T cells.

The sample's time point: after preoperative PTX-NDP chemotherapy. Using its own MiXCR run on the PCR reads, TCRdb lists one record per CDR3 protein. The sample has roughly 18,000 distinct CDR3 sequences; roughly 50% are singletons. This sample was taken from a patient given preoperative chemotherapy. The chain links TRBV7-2 to TRBJ2-7; 11 nucleotides align to TRBD2. This TCR came from a human donor with esophageal squamous cell carcinoma. The donor label of this sample is uncertain. CDR3 protein: CASSYSSGGSSYEQYF. In nucleotides, the CDR3 is TGTGCCAGCAGCTATTCTAGCGGGGGGAGCTCCTACGAGCAGTACTTC.